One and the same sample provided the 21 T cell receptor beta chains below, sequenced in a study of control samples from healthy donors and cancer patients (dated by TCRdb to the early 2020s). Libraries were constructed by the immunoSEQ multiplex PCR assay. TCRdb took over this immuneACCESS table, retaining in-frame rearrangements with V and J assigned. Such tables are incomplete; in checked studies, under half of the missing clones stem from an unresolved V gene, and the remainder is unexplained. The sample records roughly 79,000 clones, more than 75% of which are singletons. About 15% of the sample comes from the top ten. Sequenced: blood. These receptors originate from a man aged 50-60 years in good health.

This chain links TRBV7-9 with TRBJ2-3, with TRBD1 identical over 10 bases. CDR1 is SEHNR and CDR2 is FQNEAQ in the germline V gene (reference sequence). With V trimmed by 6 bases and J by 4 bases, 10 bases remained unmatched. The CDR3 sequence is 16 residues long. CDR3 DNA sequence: TGTGCCAGCAGAAAGCAGGGGACAGGGGTCGCAGATACGCAGTATTTT. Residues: CASRKQGTGVADTQYF.

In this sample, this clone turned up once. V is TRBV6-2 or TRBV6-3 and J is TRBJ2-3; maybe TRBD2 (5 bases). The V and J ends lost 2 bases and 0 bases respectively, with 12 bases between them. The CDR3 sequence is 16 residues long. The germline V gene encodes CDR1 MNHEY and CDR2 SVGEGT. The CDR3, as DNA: TGTGCCAGCAGTTACGGTCCGGGGTCTAGCACAGATACGCAGTATTTT. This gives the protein CASSYGPGSSTDTQYF.

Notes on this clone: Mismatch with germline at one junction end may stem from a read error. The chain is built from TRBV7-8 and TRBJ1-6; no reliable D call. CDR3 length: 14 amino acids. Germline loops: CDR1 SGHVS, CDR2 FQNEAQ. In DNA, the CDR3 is TGTGCCAGCAGCCCCGGGTCCTTTAATTCACCCCTCCACTTT. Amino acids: CASSPGSFNSPLHF.

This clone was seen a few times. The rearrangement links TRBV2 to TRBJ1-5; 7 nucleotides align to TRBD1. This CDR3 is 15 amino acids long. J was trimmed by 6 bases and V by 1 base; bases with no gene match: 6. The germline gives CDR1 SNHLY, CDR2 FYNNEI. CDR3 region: CASSEGRGLGQPQHF. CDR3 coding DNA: TGTGCCAGCAGTGAAGGGAGGGGGCTTGGTCAGCCCCAGCATTTT.

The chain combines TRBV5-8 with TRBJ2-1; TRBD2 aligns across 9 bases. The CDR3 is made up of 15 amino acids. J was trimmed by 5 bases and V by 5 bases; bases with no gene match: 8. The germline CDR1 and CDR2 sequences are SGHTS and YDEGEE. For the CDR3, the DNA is TGTGCCAGCAGTAACGGACTAGCGACGAACAATGAGCAGTTCTTC. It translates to CASSNGLATNNEQFF. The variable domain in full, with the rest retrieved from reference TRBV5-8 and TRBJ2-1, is EAGVTQSPTHLIKTRGQQATLRCSPISGHTSVYWYQQALGLGLQFLLWYDEGEERNRGNFPPRFSGRQFPNYSSELNVNALELEDSALYLCASSNGLATNNEQFFGPGTRLTVL.

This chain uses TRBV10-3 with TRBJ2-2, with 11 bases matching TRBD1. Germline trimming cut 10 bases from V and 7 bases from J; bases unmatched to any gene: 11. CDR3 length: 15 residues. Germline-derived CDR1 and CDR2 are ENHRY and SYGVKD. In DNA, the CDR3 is TGTGCCAGCGGGACAGGGGGAGCTTACGGCGGGGAGCTGTTTTTT. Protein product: CASGTGGAYGGELFF.

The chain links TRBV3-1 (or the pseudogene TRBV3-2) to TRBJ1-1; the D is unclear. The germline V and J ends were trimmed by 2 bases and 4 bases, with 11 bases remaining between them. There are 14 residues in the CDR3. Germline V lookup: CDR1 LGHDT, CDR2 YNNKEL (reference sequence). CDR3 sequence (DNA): TGTGCCAGCAGCCAACTTCCCCGAGTCACTGAAGCTTTCTTT. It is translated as CASSQLPRVTEAFF.

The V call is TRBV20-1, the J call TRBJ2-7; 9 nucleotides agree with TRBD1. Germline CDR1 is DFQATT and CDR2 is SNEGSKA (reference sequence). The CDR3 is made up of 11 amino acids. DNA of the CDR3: TGCAGCGCGGACAGGGGCTACGAGCAGTACTTC. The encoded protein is CSADRGYEQYF.

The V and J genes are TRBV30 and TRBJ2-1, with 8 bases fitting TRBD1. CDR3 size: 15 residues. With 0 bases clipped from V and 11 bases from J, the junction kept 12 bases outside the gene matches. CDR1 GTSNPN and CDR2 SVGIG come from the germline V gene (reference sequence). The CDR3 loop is CAWSVRYGQGFKQFF. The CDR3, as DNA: TGTGCCTGGAGTGTACGCTACGGACAGGGATTTAAGCAGTTCTTC.

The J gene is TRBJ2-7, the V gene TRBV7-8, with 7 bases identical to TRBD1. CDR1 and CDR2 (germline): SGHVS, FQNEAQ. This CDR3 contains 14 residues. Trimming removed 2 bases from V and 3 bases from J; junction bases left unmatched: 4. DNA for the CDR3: TGTGCCAGCAGCTTAACGGACAGGAGCTACGAGCAGTACTTC. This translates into CASSLTDRSYEQYF.

The CDR3 loop reads CASSDSTGRGGYTF. The CDR3 coding sequence is TGTGCCAGCAGTGACTCGACAGGGCGAGGTGGCTACACCTTC. This chain uses TRBV6-4 with TRBJ1-2, with 7 bases fitting TRBD1. In germline, CDR1 is MRHNA, CDR2 SNTAGT. CDR3 size: 14 residues. The trim removed 0 bases at V and 7 bases at J, leaving 5 bases unmatched.

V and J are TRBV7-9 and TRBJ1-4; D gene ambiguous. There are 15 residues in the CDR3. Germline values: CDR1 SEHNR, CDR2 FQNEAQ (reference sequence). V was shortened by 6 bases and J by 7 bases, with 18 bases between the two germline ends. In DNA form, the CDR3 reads TGTGCCAGCAGACCCTCCGGCCAGAGGAGTGAAAAACTGTTTTTT. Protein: CASRPSGQRSEKLFF.

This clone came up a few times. The CDR3 DNA follows: TGTGCCAGCAGCTTAGAGGGCATCTCCTCTGGAAACACCATATATTTT. Its translation is CASSLEGISSGNTIYF. The chain combines TRBV7-9 with TRBJ1-3; no firm D call. V was cut by 1 base and J by 0 bases, with 10 bases left in between. This CDR3 has 16 amino acids. The germline gives CDR1 SEHNR, CDR2 FQNEAQ (reference sequence).

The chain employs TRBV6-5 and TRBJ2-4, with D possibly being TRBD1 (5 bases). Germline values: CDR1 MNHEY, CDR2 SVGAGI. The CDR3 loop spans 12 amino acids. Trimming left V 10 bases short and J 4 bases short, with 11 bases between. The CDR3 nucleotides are TGTGCCATCCAGGGAACAAAAAACATTCAGTACTTC. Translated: CAIQGTKNIQYF.

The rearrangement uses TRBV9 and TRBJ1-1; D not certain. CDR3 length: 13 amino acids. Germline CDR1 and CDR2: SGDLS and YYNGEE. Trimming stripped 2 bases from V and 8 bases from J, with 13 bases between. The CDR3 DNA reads TGTGCCAGCAGCGTGGGCGGGTGGGGAGAAGCTTTCTTT. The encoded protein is CASSVGGWGEAFF.

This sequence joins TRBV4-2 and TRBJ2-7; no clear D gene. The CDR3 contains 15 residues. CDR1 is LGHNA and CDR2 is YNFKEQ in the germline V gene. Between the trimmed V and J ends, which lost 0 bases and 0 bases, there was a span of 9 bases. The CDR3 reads CASSQDWTGSYEQYF. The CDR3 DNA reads TGTGCCAGCAGCCAAGATTGGACCGGCTCCTACGAGCAGTACTTC.

The CDR3 here is CAWNTGSSGANVLTF. The CDR3 DNA reads TGTGCCTGGAATACTGGAAGCTCTGGGGCCAACGTCCTGACTTTC. The J gene is TRBJ2-6, the V gene TRBV30; D remains ambiguous. Germline V gene data show CDR1 as GTSNPN and CDR2 as SVGIG (reference sequence). V dropped 4 bases and J dropped 0 bases, with 10 bases sitting between them. The CDR3 sequence is 15 residues long.

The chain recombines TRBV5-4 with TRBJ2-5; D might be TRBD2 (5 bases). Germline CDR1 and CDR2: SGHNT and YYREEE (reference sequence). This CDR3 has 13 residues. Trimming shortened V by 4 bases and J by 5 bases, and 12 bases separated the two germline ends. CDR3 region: CASSLALGETQYF. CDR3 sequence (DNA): TGTGCCAGCAGCCTAGCTCTGGGGGAGACCCAGTACTTC.

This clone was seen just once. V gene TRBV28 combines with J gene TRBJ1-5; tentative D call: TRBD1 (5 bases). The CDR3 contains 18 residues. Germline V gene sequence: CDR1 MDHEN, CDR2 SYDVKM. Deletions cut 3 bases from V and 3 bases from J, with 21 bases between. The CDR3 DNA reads TGTGCCAGCAGTTTCCGAGACAGCGTCCGCGGATTCAATCAGCCCCAGCATTTT. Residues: CASSFRDSVRGFNQPQHF.

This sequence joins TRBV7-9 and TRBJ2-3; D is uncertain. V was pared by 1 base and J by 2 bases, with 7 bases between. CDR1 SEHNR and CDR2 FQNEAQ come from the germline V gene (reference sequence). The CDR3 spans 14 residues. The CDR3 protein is CASSLERSTDTQYF. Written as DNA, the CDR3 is TGTGCCAGCAGCTTAGAGAGGTCCACAGATACGCAGTATTTT.

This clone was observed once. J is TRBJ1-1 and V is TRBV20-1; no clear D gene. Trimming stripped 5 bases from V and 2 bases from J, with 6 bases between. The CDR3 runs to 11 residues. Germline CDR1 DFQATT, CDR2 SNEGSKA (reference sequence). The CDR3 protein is CSAALNTEAFF. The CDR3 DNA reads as TGCAGTGCTGCACTAAACACTGAAGCTTTCTTT.